The rows below give T cell receptor beta chains drawn from one sample of a study of cytotoxic CD8 clonotypes in ibrutinib-treated CLL. Repertoires were generated with immunoSEQ multiplex PCR, while TCRdb's copy carries only in-frame clones and drops some. Counted here are 45,000 to 70,000 clones, around 60% occurring once; the ten biggest clones make up roughly 22%. The sample consisted of PBMCs, taken after 24 months of ibrutinib treatment. The receptors were gathered from a human donor with chronic lymphocytic leukemia. Both conserved end residues are part of each CDR3.

v_call	j_call	cdr3_aa
TRBV27	TRBJ1-5	CASSSKYSNQPQHF
TRBV7-8	TRBJ1-5	CASSLAGGQGNQPQHF
TRBV10-3	TRBJ2-7	CAISATGSHEQYF
TRBV29-1	TRBJ2-7	CSVDLTSGMGEQYF
TRBV27	TRBJ1-6	CASRETGYNSPLHF
TRBV27	TRBJ1-2	CASSLSPLVGYTF
TRBV5-1	TRBJ2-2	CASSWAGANTGELFF
TRBV4-2	TRBJ2-5	CASSQGVSQETQYF
TRBV6-5	TRBJ1-1	CASSHSGTGGNTEAFF
TRBV5-1	TRBJ2-1	CASTPSSGSIGEQFF
TRBV4-2	TRBJ1-1	CASSQDPGANEAFF
TRBV7-3	TRBJ1-2	CASSGRFGYTF
TRBV4-2	TRBJ1-1	CASSHQGAISGIEAFF
TRBV7-9	TRBJ2-3	CASSLGVSDTQYF
TRBV7-2	TRBJ1-3	CASSPRRGGGNTIYF
TRBV6-5	TRBJ1-2	CASSYRGSGYTF
TRBV7-8	TRBJ2-5	CASSLSLRGGRETQYF
TRBV7-2	TRBJ2-7	CASSDRYEQYF
TRBV6-5	TRBJ2-7	CASSSFVYEQYF
TRBV28	TRBJ2-7	CASSLTNYEQYF
TRBV5-6	TRBJ2-2	CASSLMGPNTGELFF
TRBV19	TRBJ2-1	CASSVLNPSGRAASNEQFF
TRBV28	TRBJ1-2	CASSLSVSIYGYTF
TRBV5-4	TRBJ1-2	CASSLLSRAPGYTF
TRBV11-3	TRBJ2-5	CASSPTGGTPQETQYF
TRBV5-1	TRBJ2-2	CASSGRDRYTGELFF
TRBV19	TRBJ2-7	CASSTTPVQEQYF
TRBV7-9	TRBJ2-2	CASSLWTGPNTGELFF
TRBV20-1	TRBJ2-7	CSARQVYEQYF
TRBV11-3	TRBJ2-1	CASSLGPPSGSGNEQFF
TRBV30	TRBJ2-5	CAWSNQAGTQYF
TRBV19	TRBJ1-2	CASSPPGTGGYTF
TRBV28	TRBJ1-5	CASSLLREGQPQHF
TRBV10-3	TRBJ1-5	CAIDRFNQPQHF
TRBV28	TRBJ1-2	CASRSTGDGYTF
TRBV11-2	TRBJ2-2	CASSLGETGELFF
TRBV11-3	TRBJ2-5	CASSQIVGGGTQYF
TRBV7-4	TRBJ1-1	CASSLASDTEAFF
TRBV19	TRBJ1-1	CASKGVGDTEAFF
TRBV7-2	TRBJ2-1	CASSKAPLGRGENEQFF
TRBV5-1	TRBJ1-5	CASRRETGSNQPQHF